Below are 7 T cell receptor beta chains sequenced from a single sample in a study of beta chain features in type 1 diabetes. General observations from the study: Type 1 diabetes patients showed a moderate but significant shortening of TCRB CDR3s in all four CD4+ subsets.

Investigators reverse transcribed all isolated RNA, so they sequenced expressed TCRB transcripts. Measured with immunoSEQ multiplex PCR; TCRdb has only the in-frame clones, and not every one. Here the sample spans 200,000 to 300,000 clones, about a tenth being singletons. Antigens of these TCRs are unknown. Sequencing was performed on naive CD4+ T cells from blood. The receptor source for this set is a man aged 25-45 years with type 1 diabetes.

This clone was recorded a few times. CDR3 DNA sequence: TGTGCCAGCAGCTTAGCCGCGGTCCCGAACACTGAAGCTTTCTTT. This gives the protein CASSLAAVPNTEAFF. The chain links TRBV7-9 to TRBJ1-1, with D uncertain. The germline V gene encodes CDR1 SEHNR and CDR2 FQNEAQ (reference sequence). The V and J ends lost 0 bases and 1 base respectively, with 9 bases between them. The length of the CDR3 is 15 residues.

The sample holds a few counts of this clone. The CDR3 region is CASSPGQGTSGANVLTF. CDR3 in DNA: TGTGCCAGCAGTCCGGGACAGGGGACCTCTGGGGCCAACGTCCTGACTTTC. V usage is TRBV2 and J usage is TRBJ2-6, with 10 nucleotides matching TRBD1. Per the germline V gene, CDR1 is SNHLY and CDR2 is FYNNEI. Germline trimming cut 5 bases from V and 0 bases from J; bases unmatched to any gene: 4. This CDR3 is built from 17 residues.

This clone appeared a few times. The rearrangement uses TRBV12-5 and TRBJ2-5; weak D call: TRBD1 (6 bases). There are 16 residues in the CDR3. The V gene lost 0 bases and the J gene lost 2 bases, with 13 bases spanning the gap. CDR1 LGHNT and CDR2 FRNRAP come from the germline V gene. The CDR3 spells CASGLVRTAFQETQYF. CDR3 DNA sequence: TGTGCTAGTGGTTTGGTACGGACAGCCTTTCAAGAGACCCAGTACTTC. Complete variable domain (other parts from reference TRBV12-5 and TRBJ2-5): DARVTQTPRHKVTEMGQEVTMRCQPILGHNTVFWYRQTMMQGLELLAYFRNRAPLDDSGMPKDRFSAEMPDATLATLKIQPSEPRDSAVYFCASGLVRTAFQETQYFGPGTRLLVL.

The rearrangement joins TRBV7-3 to TRBJ1-6; weak D call: TRBD1 (6 bases). The germline CDR1 and CDR2 sequences are SGHTA and FQGTGA. CDR3 length: 14 residues. V was shortened by 2 bases and J by 5 bases, with 7 bases between the two germline ends. CDR3 protein: CASSLGQHNSPLHF. CDR3 bases: TGTGCCAGCAGCTTAGGACAGCATAATTCACCCCTCCACTTT.

This clone has just a few counts. The chain employs TRBV7-2 and TRBJ2-1; the match to TRBD1 covers 8 bases. With 5 bases clipped from V and 4 bases from J, the junction kept 7 bases outside the gene matches. Germline V gives CDR1 SGHTA, CDR2 FQGNSA. The CDR3 has 15 residues. The CDR3 DNA reads TGTGCCAGCAGCACCACCGGGACAGGATACAATGAGCAGTTCTTC. Its translation is CASSTTGTGYNEQFF.

V and J are TRBV19 and TRBJ1-2; no definite D call. Germline V lookup: CDR1 LNHDA, CDR2 SQIVND (reference sequence). The CDR3 runs 13 residues. V was clipped by 5 bases and J by 2 bases, with 9 bases between them. CDR3 DNA: TGTGCCAGTAGTGTACAGATAAACTATGGCTACACCTTC. Translating gives CASSVQINYGYTF. The full variable domain, with the rest looked up from reference TRBV19 and TRBJ1-2, is DGGITQSPKYLFRKEGQNVTLSCEQNLNHDAMYWYRQDPGQGLRLIYYSQIVNDFQKGDIAEGYSVSREKKESFPLTVTSAQKNPTAFYLCASSVQINYGYTFGSGTRLTVV.

Written as DNA, the CDR3 is TGTGCCAGCAGTTCCCTCGGGGGGCTTGAGTACTTC. Protein sequence: CASSSLGGLEYF. This chain joins TRBV27 and TRBJ2-7; a possible D gene is TRBD2 (7 bases). The CDR3 totals 12 residues. The V end was cut by 4 bases, the J end by 11 bases, with 15 bases between. CDR1 is MNHEY, CDR2 SMNVEV, per germline (reference sequence).